Listed below are T cell receptor beta chains from one sample, sequenced in a study of neurological immune-mediated disorders. TCRdb re-derived calls from the 5' RACE reads in MiXCR, one entry per CDR3 protein. Among 20,000 to 30,000 distinct CDR3 sequences, roughly 13% were seen once, and the ten largest hold roughly 16%. Sequenced material: PBMCs. The source is a woman aged 40 to 55 with HTLV-1-associated myelopathy (HAM/TSP). Both conserved end residues are part of each CDR3. The D gene is left open where the match is weak. Only part of the rows carry a size: once, few, many, or a class if the clone is expanded.

d_call: NA; cdr3_length: 14; v_call: TRBV7-9; clone_size: many; j_call: TRBJ2-1; cdr3_nt: TGTGCCAGCAGCTTAGTTCAGGGGGGGAATGAGCAGTTCTTC; cdr3_aa: CASSLVQGGNEQFF
d_call: TRBD1; cdr3_length: 18; v_call: TRBV5-1; clone_size: few; j_call: TRBJ1-1; cdr3_nt: TGCGCCAGCAGCACCCGACAGGGGGGGATCGGGATGAACACTGAAGCTTTCTTT; cdr3_aa: CASSTRQGGIGMNTEAFF
d_call: NA; cdr3_length: 14; v_call: TRBV5-1; clone_size: medium-sized; j_call: TRBJ1-1; cdr3_nt: TGCGCCAGCAGCTTGAAAGGGCGGGACACTGAAGCTTTCTTT; cdr3_aa: CASSLKGRDTEAFF
d_call: NA; cdr3_length: 15; v_call: TRBV5-1; clone_size: many; j_call: TRBJ1-1; cdr3_nt: TGCGCCAGCAGCTTCTCGGCGAGCATGAACACTGAAGCTTTCTTT; cdr3_aa: CASSFSASMNTEAFF
d_call: NA; cdr3_length: 15; v_call: TRBV9; clone_size: many; j_call: TRBJ2-5; cdr3_nt: TGTGCCAGCAGCGTAGAGACAGCAATCCAAGAGACCCAGTACTTC; cdr3_aa: CASSVETAIQETQYF
d_call: NA; cdr3_length: 15; v_call: TRBV24-1; clone_size: medium-sized; j_call: TRBJ2-3; cdr3_nt: TGTGCCACCAGTGTGAACAGGGTCGGGACAGATACGCAGTATTTT; cdr3_aa: CATSVNRVGTDTQYF
d_call: NA; cdr3_length: 13; v_call: TRBV11-2; clone_size: many; j_call: TRBJ2-2; cdr3_nt: TGTGCCAGCAGCTTACGTGGGACCGGGGAGCTGTTTTTT; cdr3_aa: CASSLRGTGELFF
d_call: NA; cdr3_length: 13; v_call: TRBV6-6; clone_size: many; j_call: TRBJ1-6; cdr3_nt: TGTGCCAGCAAGTTGAGATATAATTCACCCCTCCACTTT; cdr3_aa: CASKLRYNSPLHF
d_call: TRBD2; cdr3_length: 15; v_call: TRBV5-1; clone_size: many; j_call: TRBJ2-5; cdr3_nt: TGCGCCAGCAGGAGTAGCGGGGGGCTCGCCGAGACCCAGTACTTC; cdr3_aa: CASRSSGGLAETQYF
d_call: TRBD2; cdr3_length: 20; v_call: TRBV5-1; clone_size: once; j_call: TRBJ2-1; cdr3_nt: TGCGACAGCACCAAATCCTTGACTAGCGGGGGGACCAGCTCCTACAATGAGCAGTTCTTC; cdr3_aa: CDSTKSLTSGGTSSYNEQFF
d_call: NA; cdr3_length: 17; v_call: TRBV5-5; clone_size: many; j_call: TRBJ2-1; cdr3_nt: TGTGCCAGCAGCTTGATGCGAGAAACCGGGGGGCACAATGAGCAGTTCTTC; cdr3_aa: CASSLMRETGGHNEQFF
d_call: NA; cdr3_length: 11; v_call: TRBV29-1; clone_size: NA; j_call: TRBJ1-2; cdr3_nt: TGCAGCGTTGTTCCCATAGATGGCTACACCTTC; cdr3_aa: CSVVPIDGYTF
d_call: NA; cdr3_length: 15; v_call: TRBV5-1; clone_size: many; j_call: TRBJ2-5; cdr3_nt: TGCGCCAGCAGCTCAGGATCCCCTGGGGGAGAGACCCAGTACTTC; cdr3_aa: CASSSGSPGGETQYF
d_call: NA; cdr3_length: 14; v_call: TRBV5-1; clone_size: many; j_call: TRBJ2-1; cdr3_nt: TGCGCCAGCAGACGGGCCACAACCTACAATGAGCAGTTCTTC; cdr3_aa: CASRRATTYNEQFF
d_call: NA; cdr3_length: 15; v_call: TRBV3-1; clone_size: many; j_call: TRBJ1-2; cdr3_nt: TGTGCCAGCAGCCACGGTCAACTCGGGGACTATGGCTACACCTTC; cdr3_aa: CASSHGQLGDYGYTF
d_call: NA; cdr3_length: 14; v_call: TRBV7-9; clone_size: many; j_call: TRBJ1-1; cdr3_nt: TGTGCCAGCGGCGGGGAGGGTATGAACACTGAAGCTTTCTTT; cdr3_aa: CASGGEGMNTEAFF
d_call: NA; cdr3_length: 15; v_call: TRBV7-9; clone_size: NA; j_call: TRBJ1-4; cdr3_nt: TGTGCCAGCAGCTTATGTAGGCAGGGAAGTGAAAAACTGTTTTTT; cdr3_aa: CASSLCRQGSEKLFF
d_call: TRBD1; cdr3_length: 14; v_call: TRBV10-2; clone_size: many; j_call: TRBJ1-1; cdr3_nt: TGCGCCAGCAGGGGGACAGCACAGAACACTGAAGCTTTCTTT; cdr3_aa: CASRGTAQNTEAFF
d_call: NA; cdr3_length: 15; v_call: TRBV20-1; clone_size: many; j_call: TRBJ2-7; cdr3_nt: TGCAGTGCTAGTGGTCCGGTCCGCAGCTCCTACGAGCAGTACTTC; cdr3_aa: CSASGPVRSSYEQYF
d_call: TRBD2; cdr3_length: 15; v_call: TRBV6-2/TRBV6-3; clone_size: many; j_call: TRBJ2-1; cdr3_nt: TGTGCCAGCAGTAATCTAGCGGGGAATGGCGATGAGCAGTTCTTC; cdr3_aa: CASSNLAGNGDEQFF
d_call: NA; cdr3_length: 14; v_call: TRBV5-1; clone_size: many; j_call: TRBJ1-1; cdr3_nt: TGCGCCAGCAGCGCCGGACGGATGAACACTGAAGCTTTCTTT; cdr3_aa: CASSAGRMNTEAFF
d_call: NA; cdr3_length: 15; v_call: TRBV7-2; clone_size: many; j_call: TRBJ2-1; cdr3_nt: TGTGCCAGCAGCCCTAGGACAGCTAACTACAATGAGCAGTTCTTC; cdr3_aa: CASSPRTANYNEQFF
d_call: TRBD1; cdr3_length: 17; v_call: TRBV9; clone_size: many; j_call: TRBJ1-2; cdr3_nt: TGTGCCAGCAGCGTAGAAGGGTTGGGACAGACTAACTATGGCTACACCTTC; cdr3_aa: CASSVEGLGQTNYGYTF
d_call: TRBD2; cdr3_length: 15; v_call: TRBV20-1; clone_size: many; j_call: TRBJ2-1; cdr3_nt: TGCAGTGCTAGAGTGGGCGGGGGGAACTACAATGAGCAGTTCTTC; cdr3_aa: CSARVGGGNYNEQFF
d_call: TRBD1; cdr3_length: 19; v_call: TRBV10-3; clone_size: many; j_call: TRBJ1-1; cdr3_nt: TGTGCCACCAAAGCCAGCCTTCTTACAGGGGCGGCGATCGGCACTGAAGCTTTCTTT; cdr3_aa: CATKASLLTGAAIGTEAFF
d_call: NA; cdr3_length: 15; v_call: TRBV6-2/TRBV6-3; clone_size: few; j_call: TRBJ1-5; cdr3_nt: TGTGCCAGCAGTTACGGGGGGCCGGGCAATCAGCCCCAGCATTTT; cdr3_aa: CASSYGGPGNQPQHF
d_call: NA; cdr3_length: 12; v_call: TRBV10-2; clone_size: few; j_call: TRBJ2-2; cdr3_nt: TGCGCCAGCAAGGGGGACACCGGGGAGCTGTTTTTT; cdr3_aa: CASKGDTGELFF
d_call: TRBD1; cdr3_length: 17; v_call: TRBV12-3/TRBV12-4; clone_size: many; j_call: TRBJ2-6; cdr3_nt: TGTGCCAGCAGTTCAGACAGGGCACACTCCGGGGCCAACGTCCTGACTTTC; cdr3_aa: CASSSDRAHSGANVLTF
d_call: NA; cdr3_length: 11; v_call: TRBV27; clone_size: many; j_call: TRBJ1-4; cdr3_nt: TGTGCCAGCAGTTTCGGGGGTCGGCTGTTTTTT; cdr3_aa: CASSFGGRLFF
d_call: TRBD1; cdr3_length: 14; v_call: TRBV4-1; clone_size: NA; j_call: TRBJ1-1; cdr3_nt: TGCGCCAGCAGCCAGGGGACAGGGGGGTCCGGGGCTTTCTTT; cdr3_aa: CASSQGTGGSGAFF
d_call: NA; cdr3_length: 14; v_call: TRBV7-2; clone_size: many; j_call: TRBJ1-5; cdr3_nt: TGTGCCAGCAGCTTAGGGCAGCGTTATCAGCCCCAGCATTTT; cdr3_aa: CASSLGQRYQPQHF
d_call: NA; cdr3_length: 14; v_call: TRBV28; clone_size: many; j_call: TRBJ1-2; cdr3_nt: TGTGCCAGCAGTTTATCTGACAGAAACTATGGCTACACCTTC; cdr3_aa: CASSLSDRNYGYTF
d_call: NA; cdr3_length: 14; v_call: TRBV12-3/TRBV12-4; clone_size: NA; j_call: TRBJ2-2; cdr3_nt: TGTGCCAGTTCCCAGGTTAGGAACACCGGGGAGCTGTTTTTT; cdr3_aa: CASSQVRNTGELFF
d_call: NA; cdr3_length: 15; v_call: TRBV24-1; clone_size: once; j_call: TRBJ1-2; cdr3_nt: TGTGCCACCAGTGATCGGGTGTTGAGGACGCATGGCTACACCTTC; cdr3_aa: CATSDRVLRTHGYTF
d_call: TRBD1; cdr3_length: 18; v_call: TRBV5-1; clone_size: many; j_call: TRBJ1-2; cdr3_nt: TGCGCCAGCAGCTTGGAACAGACTTACAGGGGGCCCTTGGATGGCTACACCTTC; cdr3_aa: CASSLEQTYRGPLDGYTF
d_call: NA; cdr3_length: 16; v_call: TRBV10-3; clone_size: many; j_call: TRBJ1-1; cdr3_nt: TGTGCCATCAGACGCACGAATAGTGGAATGAACACTGAAGCTTTCTTT; cdr3_aa: CAIRRTNSGMNTEAFF